This TCR beta chain is drawn from a study of blood T cell repertoires in COVID-19. Overall study context: COVID-19 samples, acute and convalescent, were from the United States, Italy and Spain. From T cells, B-cell-depleted T cells, or PBMCs came the material, which was cDNA or gDNA.

Methods used by the authors: Scientists estimated how many nucleated cells there were by amplifying reference gene primers. Generated by immunoSEQ multiplex PCR, the TCRdb table keeps only in-frame clones and is missing some. The V and J calls and the clone size are those of that table, but D and trimming were determined from the DNA. The repertoire holds 120,000 to 150,000 clones, with 88% as singletons. The source of this sequence is a human donor in a cohort sampled during active COVID-19. The sample taken for sequencing was peripheral blood.

CDR3: CASSLVGWIGVNQPQHF. CDR3 DNA sequence: TGTGCCAGCAGCTTAGTGGGCTGGATCGGCGTCAATCAGCCCCAGCATTTT. The chain uses TRBV7-9 and TRBJ1-5; D is unclear. CDR1 is SEHNR, CDR2 FQNEAQ, per germline (reference sequence). V was cut by 1 base and J by 3 bases, with 16 bases left in between. The CDR3 length is 17 residues.